The next 4 T cell receptor beta chains were all read from a single sample in a study of control samples from healthy donors and cancer patients (dated by TCRdb to about 2020). The library was obtained by the immunoSEQ multiplex PCR assay. This is the immuneACCESS table as TCRdb keeps it, with only in-frame sequences that have V and J called. A part of the clones is gone; compared with another copy, unresolved V genes explain less than half, and the rest is unexplained. In this sample the table shows about 83,000 clones, around 92% of which occur a single time. The ten largest clones represent around 17% of the sample. Sequencing input: blood. These TCRs come from a man aged 50-59 years in good health.

This rearrangement joins TRBV29-1 to TRBJ2-5, with 7 bases identical to TRBD2. The germline V gene encodes CDR1 SQVTM and CDR2 ANQGSEA. The CDR3 extends over 12 amino acids. V lost 3 bases, J lost 3 bases, and 1 base stayed unmatched. The CDR3 protein is CSVEGGKETQYF. The CDR3 DNA is TGCAGCGTTGAGGGGGGGAAAGAGACCCAGTACTTC.

This sequence joins TRBV2 and TRBJ2-7; TRBD1 might be the D (7 bases). The V and J ends lost 2 bases and 4 bases respectively, with 15 bases between them. This CDR3 has 15 amino acids. CDR1 is SNHLY, CDR2 FYNNEI, per germline. The DNA of the CDR3 is TGTGCCAGCAGTGAATTCGACAGGGAGGATTACGAGCAGTACTTC. Protein sequence: CASSEFDREDYEQYF.

The chain recombines TRBV7-2 with TRBJ2-2; 9 bases fit TRBD2. Unmatched junction bases numbered 10, after V lost 5 bases and J lost 6 bases. This CDR3 region has 16 residues. Germline lookup yields CDR1 SGHTA and CDR2 FQGNSA. As DNA, the CDR3 is TGTGCCAGCAGCCGTGGGCCTAGCGGGGATCCCGGGGAGCTGTTTTTT. This codes for CASSRGPSGDPGELFF. The whole variable domain, remainder taken from reference TRBV7-2 and TRBJ2-2, is GAGVSQSPSNKVTEKGKDVELRCDPISGHTALYWYRQSLGQGLEFLIYFQGNSAPDKSGLPSDRFSAERTGGSVSTLTIQRTQQEDSAVYLCASSRGPSGDPGELFFGEGSRLTVL.

V usage is TRBV27 and J usage is TRBJ2-7; maybe TRBD1 (6 bases). Germline loops: CDR1 MNHEY, CDR2 SMNVEV (reference sequence). The CDR3 extends over 14 amino acids. V gave up 6 bases and J gave up 2 bases, with 14 bases separating them. The CDR3: CASRGAGLAYEQYF. CDR3 coding DNA: TGTGCCAGCAGGGGGGCAGGGCTAGCCTACGAGCAGTACTTC.